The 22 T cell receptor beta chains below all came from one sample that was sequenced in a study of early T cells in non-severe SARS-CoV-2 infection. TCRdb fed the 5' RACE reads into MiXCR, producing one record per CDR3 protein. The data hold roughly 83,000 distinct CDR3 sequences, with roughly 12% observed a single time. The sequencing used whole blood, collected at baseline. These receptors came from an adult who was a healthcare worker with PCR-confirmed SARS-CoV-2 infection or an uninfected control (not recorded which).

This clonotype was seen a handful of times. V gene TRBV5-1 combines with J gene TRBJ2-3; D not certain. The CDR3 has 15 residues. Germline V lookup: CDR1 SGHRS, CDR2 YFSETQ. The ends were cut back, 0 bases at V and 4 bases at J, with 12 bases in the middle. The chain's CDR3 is CASSLGLGNADTQYF. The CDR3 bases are TGCGCCAGCAGCTTGGGGCTAGGTAACGCAGATACGCAGTATTTT.

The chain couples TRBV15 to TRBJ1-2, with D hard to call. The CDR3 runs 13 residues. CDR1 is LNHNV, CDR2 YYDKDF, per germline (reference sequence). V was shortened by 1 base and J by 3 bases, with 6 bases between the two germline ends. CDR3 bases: TGTGCCACCAGCAGAGGGGGTGACTATGGCTACACCTTC. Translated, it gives CATSRGGDYGYTF.

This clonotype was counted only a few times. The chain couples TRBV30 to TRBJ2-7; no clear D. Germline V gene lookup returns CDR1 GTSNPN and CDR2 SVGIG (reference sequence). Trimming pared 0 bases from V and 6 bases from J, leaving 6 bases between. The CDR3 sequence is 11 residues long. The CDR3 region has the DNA TGTGCCTGGAGTGTACTTGGCGAGCAGTACTTC. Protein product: CAWSVLGEQYF.

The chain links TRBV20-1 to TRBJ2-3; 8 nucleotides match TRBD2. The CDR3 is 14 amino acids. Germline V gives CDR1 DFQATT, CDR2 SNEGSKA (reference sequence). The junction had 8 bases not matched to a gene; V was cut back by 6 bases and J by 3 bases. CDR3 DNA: TGCAGTGCGCTGACGGGACTAGAAACAGATACGCAGTATTTT. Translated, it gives CSALTGLETDTQYF.

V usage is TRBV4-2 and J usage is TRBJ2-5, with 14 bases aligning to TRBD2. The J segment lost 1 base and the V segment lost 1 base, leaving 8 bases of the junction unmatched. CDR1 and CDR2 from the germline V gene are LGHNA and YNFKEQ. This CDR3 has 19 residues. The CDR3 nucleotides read TGTGCCAGCAGCCAAGGAGCGGGACTAGCGGGAGTCGGCCAAGAGACCCAGTACTTC. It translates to CASSQGAGLAGVGQETQYF.

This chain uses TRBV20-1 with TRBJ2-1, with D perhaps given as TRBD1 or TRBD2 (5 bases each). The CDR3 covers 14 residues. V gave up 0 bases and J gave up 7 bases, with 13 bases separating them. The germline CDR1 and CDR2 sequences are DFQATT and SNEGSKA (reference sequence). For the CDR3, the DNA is TGCAGTGCTAGAGATCGGTCTTGGGGGAATGAGCAGTTCTTC. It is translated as CSARDRSWGNEQFF.

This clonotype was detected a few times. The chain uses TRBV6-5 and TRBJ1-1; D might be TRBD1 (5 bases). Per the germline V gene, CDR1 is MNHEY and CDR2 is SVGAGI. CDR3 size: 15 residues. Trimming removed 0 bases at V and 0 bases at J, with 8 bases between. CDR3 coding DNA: TGTGCCAGCAGTTACTCTTCAGGGATGAACACTGAAGCTTTCTTT. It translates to CASSYSSGMNTEAFF.

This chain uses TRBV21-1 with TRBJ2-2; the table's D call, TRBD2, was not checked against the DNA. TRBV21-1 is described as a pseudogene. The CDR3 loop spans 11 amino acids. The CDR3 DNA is TGTGCCAGCGAGGGAGGGGGGAAGCTGTTTTTT. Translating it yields CASEGGGKLFF.

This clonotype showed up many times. CDR3 protein: CATGGQTDTQYF. The CDR3 bases are TGTGCCACCGGCGGACAGACAGATACGCAGTATTTT. This sequence joins TRBV24-1 and TRBJ2-3, with a weak D call TRBD1 (6 bases). Germline V gene lookup returns CDR1 KGHDR and CDR2 SFDVKD. The length of the CDR3 is 12 residues. Trimming cost V 9 bases and J 3 bases, with 9 bases left between them.

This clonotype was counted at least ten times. The CDR3 is CSASLTGGRTEAFF. For the CDR3, the DNA is TGCAGTGCCAGCCTGACGGGGGGTAGGACTGAAGCTTTCTTT. The chain carries TRBV20-1 and TRBJ1-1; D might be TRBD1 (5 bases). CDR3 length: 14 amino acids. V lost 6 bases to trimming and J lost 5 bases, with 19 bases between them. From germline, CDR1 is DFQATT and CDR2 SNEGSKA (reference sequence).

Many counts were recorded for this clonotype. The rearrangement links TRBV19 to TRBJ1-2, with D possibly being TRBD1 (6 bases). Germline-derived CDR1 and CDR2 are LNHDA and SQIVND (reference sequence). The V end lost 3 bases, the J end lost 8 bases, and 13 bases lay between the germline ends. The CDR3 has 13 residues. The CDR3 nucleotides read TGTGCCAGTAGTATGGGGGCCGGGGACGGCTACACCTTC. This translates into CASSMGAGDGYTF.

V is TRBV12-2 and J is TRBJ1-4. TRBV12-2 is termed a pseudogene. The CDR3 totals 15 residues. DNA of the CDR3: TGTGCAAGTCGCTTCTTGGGCCCCATGGATGAAAAACTGTTTTTT. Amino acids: CASRFLGPMDEKLFF.

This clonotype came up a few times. CDR3 sequence (DNA): TGTGCCAGCAGACCCTTGGGTCATCAAGGCACCGGGGAGCTGTTTTTT. Translated: CASRPLGHQGTGELFF. V usage is TRBV14 and J usage is TRBJ2-2; D unclear. Germline values: CDR1 SGHDN, CDR2 FVKESK. Trimming pared 6 bases from V and 4 bases from J, leaving 18 bases between. The CDR3 covers 16 residues.

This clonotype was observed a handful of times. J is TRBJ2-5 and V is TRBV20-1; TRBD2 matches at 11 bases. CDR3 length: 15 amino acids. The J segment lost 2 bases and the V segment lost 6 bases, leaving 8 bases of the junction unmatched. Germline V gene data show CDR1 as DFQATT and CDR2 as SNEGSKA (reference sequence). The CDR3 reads CSARRGTSGQETQYF. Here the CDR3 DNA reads TGCAGTGCCCGGAGGGGGACTAGCGGACAAGAGACCCAGTACTTC.

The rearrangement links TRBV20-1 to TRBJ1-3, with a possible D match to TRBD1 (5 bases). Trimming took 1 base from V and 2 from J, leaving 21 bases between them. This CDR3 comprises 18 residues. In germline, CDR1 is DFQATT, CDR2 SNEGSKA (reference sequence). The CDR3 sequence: CSARGVFFRGDPGNTIYF. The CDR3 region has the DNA TGCAGTGCTAGAGGTGTTTTCTTCCGAGGGGACCCTGGAAACACCATATATTTT.

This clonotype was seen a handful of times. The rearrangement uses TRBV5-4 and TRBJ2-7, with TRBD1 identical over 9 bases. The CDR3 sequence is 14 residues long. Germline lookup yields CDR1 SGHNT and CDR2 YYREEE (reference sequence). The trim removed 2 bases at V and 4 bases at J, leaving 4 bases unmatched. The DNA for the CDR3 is TGTGCCAGCAGCTTCACAGGGGGCCCTTACGAGCAGTACTTC. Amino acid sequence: CASSFTGGPYEQYF.

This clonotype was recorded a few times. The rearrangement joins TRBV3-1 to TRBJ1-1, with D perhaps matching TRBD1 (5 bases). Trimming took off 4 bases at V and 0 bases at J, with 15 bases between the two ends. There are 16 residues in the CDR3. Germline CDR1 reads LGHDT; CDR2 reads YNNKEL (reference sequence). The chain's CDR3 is CASSPPLGRVNTEAFF. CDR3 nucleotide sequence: TGTGCCAGCAGCCCCCCCCTGGGCAGGGTGAACACTGAAGCTTTCTTT.

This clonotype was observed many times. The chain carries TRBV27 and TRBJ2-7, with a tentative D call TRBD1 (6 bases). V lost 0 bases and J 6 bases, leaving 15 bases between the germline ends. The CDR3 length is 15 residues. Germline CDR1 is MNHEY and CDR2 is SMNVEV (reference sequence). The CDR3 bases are TGTGCCAGCAGTTTATCCCCAGGGGCAAACCGCGAGCAGTACTTC. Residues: CASSLSPGANREQYF.

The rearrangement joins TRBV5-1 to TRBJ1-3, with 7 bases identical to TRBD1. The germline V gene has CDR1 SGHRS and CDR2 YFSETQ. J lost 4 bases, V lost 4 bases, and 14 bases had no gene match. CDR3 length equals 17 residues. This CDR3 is CASSPGSRTGWGNTIYF. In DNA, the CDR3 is TGCGCCAGCAGCCCTGGCAGTCGGACAGGTTGGGGAAACACCATATATTTT.

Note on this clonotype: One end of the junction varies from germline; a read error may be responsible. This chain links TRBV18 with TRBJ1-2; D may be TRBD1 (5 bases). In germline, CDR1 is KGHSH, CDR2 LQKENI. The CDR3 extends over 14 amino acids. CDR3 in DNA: TGTGCCAGCTCAACACCGCAGGGCGGGTATGGCTACACCTTC. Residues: CASSTPQGGYGYTF.

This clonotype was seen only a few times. The CDR3 protein is CASSLRLGETQYF. The CDR3 nucleotides are TGTGCCAGCAGCCTTCGACTAGGAGAGACCCAGTACTTC. The genes are TRBV6-6 and TRBJ2-5, with D possibly TRBD2 on 6 matching bases. Trimming pared 6 bases from V and 4 bases from J, leaving 12 bases between. CDR3 length: 13 amino acids. Germline-derived CDR1 and CDR2 are MNHNY and SVGAGI (reference sequence).

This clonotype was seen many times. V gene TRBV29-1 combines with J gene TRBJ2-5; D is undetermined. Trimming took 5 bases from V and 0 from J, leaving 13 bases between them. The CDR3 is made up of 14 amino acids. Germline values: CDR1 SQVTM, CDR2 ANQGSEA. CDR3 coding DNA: TGCAGCGTTCGACCAACTTGGTACCAAGAGACCCAGTACTTC. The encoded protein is CSVRPTWYQETQYF.